These 24 T cell receptor beta chains were sequenced from one sample in a study of T-cell memory formation after mild COVID-19. In TCRdb, the 5' RACE reads were re-called with MiXCR into one record per CDR3 protein. This table has 300,000 or so distinct CDR3 sequences, around 15% appearing once. Sequencing was done on a sample of PBMCs or a T cell subset sorted from them (not recorded which). All receptors derive from a man aged 18 to 30 who had mild COVID-19 (a few samples of this study predate the infection). Cell type and time point are not known.

The rearrangement uses TRBV30 and TRBJ2-5; D is ambiguous. Germline loops: CDR1 GTSNPN, CDR2 SVGIG (reference sequence). The CDR3 totals 13 residues. With 4 bases removed from V and 5 bases from J, the gap between germline ends came to 14 bases. The DNA of the CDR3 is TGTGCCTGGAATCCACGCGGCAGGGAGACCCAGTACTTC. Amino acid sequence: CAWNPRGRETQYF.

The chain has TRBV20-1 and TRBJ1-1; possibly TRBD1 for D (5 bases). Trimming cost V 0 bases and J 5 bases, with 13 bases left between them. Germline CDR1 is DFQATT and CDR2 is SNEGSKA (reference sequence). This CDR3 is built from 14 residues. The CDR3 sequence: CSARDSQGGTEAFF. Here the CDR3 DNA reads TGCAGTGCTAGAGATTCGCAGGGTGGAACTGAAGCTTTCTTT.

This clonotype was seen ten or more times. V and J are TRBV15 and TRBJ2-3; perhaps D is TRBD1 or TRBD2 (6 bases each). The V gene's germline CDR1 is LNHNV and CDR2 YYDKDF (reference sequence). This CDR3 contains 17 residues. Trimming removed 1 base from V and 2 bases from J, with 16 bases in between. CDR3 nucleotides: TGTGCCACCAGCAGAGGGGGGAACGGGGGCCTCACAGATACGCAGTATTTT. This gives the protein CATSRGGNGGLTDTQYF.

This clonotype was seen a handful of times. The rearrangement joins TRBV20-1 to TRBJ2-3; the D gene could be TRBD1 or TRBD2 (5 bases each). The V and J ends lost 5 bases and 5 bases respectively, with 14 bases between them. CDR3 length equals 13 residues. CDR1 DFQATT and CDR2 SNEGSKA come from the germline V gene (reference sequence). The CDR3 sequence: CSAPGAGEDTQYF. CDR3 bases: TGCAGTGCTCCCGGGGCCGGGGAAGATACGCAGTATTTT.

The CDR3 DNA is TGTGCCAGCAGCTTTACAGGGGTCGTGTCTGGAAACACCATATATTTT. This gives the protein CASSFTGVVSGNTIYF. The genes are TRBV7-2 and TRBJ1-3, with 7 bases fitting TRBD1. CDR1 is SGHTA, CDR2 FQGNSA, per germline. Germline trimming cut 3 bases from V and 1 base from J; bases unmatched to any gene: 6. The CDR3 is 16 amino acids. Combining the CDR3 with reference TRBV7-2 and TRBJ1-3 gives the whole variable domain GAGVSQSPSNKVTEKGKDVELRCDPISGHTALYWYRQSLGQGLEFLIYFQGNSAPDKSGLPSDRFSAERTGGSVSTLTIQRTQQEDSAVYLCASSFTGVVSGNTIYFGEGSWLTVV.

The chain links TRBV7-9 to TRBJ2-6, with unresolved D. CDR1 is SEHNR, CDR2 FQNEAQ, per germline (reference sequence). The CDR3 is 13 residues long. V was shortened by 11 bases and J by 1 base, with 9 bases between the two germline ends. This CDR3 is CAGRISGANVLTF. In DNA form, the CDR3 reads TGTGCCGGCCGCATTTCTGGGGCCAACGTCCTGACTTTC.

This clonotype was seen a handful of times. The chain employs TRBV4-1 and TRBJ2-3; D is perhaps TRBD2 (5 bases). Germline V gene data show CDR1 as MGHRA and CDR2 as YSYEKL. The ends were cut back, 0 bases at V and 6 bases at J, with 10 bases in the middle. This CDR3 comprises 14 residues. The CDR3: CASSQEELEDTQYF. For the CDR3, the DNA is TGCGCCAGCAGCCAAGAGGAACTAGAGGATACGCAGTATTTT.

The V call is TRBV20-1, the J call TRBJ2-7; no reliable D call. Trimming took 3 bases from V and 4 from J, leaving 7 bases between them. Germline V CDR1 and CDR2: DFQATT, SNEGSKA (reference sequence). The length of the CDR3 is 11 residues. The CDR3 protein is CSARGDYEQYV. The CDR3 region has the DNA TGCAGTGCTAGGGGTGATTACGAGCAGTACGTC.

The V gene is TRBV24-1, the J gene TRBJ2-3; 11 bases are shared with TRBD2. J lost 4 bases, V lost 3 bases, and 5 bases had no gene match. CDR3 length: 16 amino acids. The germline V gene has CDR1 KGHDR and CDR2 SFDVKD. The CDR3 region is CATSDPTSGTSDTQYF. CDR3 DNA sequence: TGTGCCACCAGTGATCCGACTAGCGGGACATCAGATACGCAGTATTTT.

This clonotype was counted between two and nine times. V gene TRBV7-9 combines with J gene TRBJ2-7; 12 nucleotides align to TRBD2. This CDR3 is built from 15 residues. J gave up 7 bases and V 5 bases, and 9 bases lay outside the gene matches. Germline lookup yields CDR1 SEHNR and CDR2 FQNEAQ (reference sequence). CDR3 nucleotide sequence: TGTGCCAGCAGCACCCGTACTAGCGGGGGGCCGGAGCAGTACTTC. It translates to CASSTRTSGGPEQYF.

This clonotype was recorded at least ten times. V usage is TRBV9 and J usage is TRBJ2-6; D might be TRBD2 (6 bases). V lost 0 bases, J lost 1 base, and 11 bases lay in between. This CDR3 contains 17 residues. CDR1 and CDR2 (germline): SGDLS, YYNGEE. This CDR3 is CASSVVAGPSGANVLTF. As DNA, the CDR3 is TGTGCCAGCAGCGTAGTTGCGGGGCCGTCTGGGGCCAACGTCCTGACTTTC. Complete variable domain (other parts from reference TRBV9 and TRBJ2-6): DSGVTQTPKHLITATGQRVTLRCSPRSGDLSVYWYQQSLDQGLQFLIQYYNGEERAKGNILERFSAQQFPDLHSELNLSSLELGDSALYFCASSVVAGPSGANVLTFGAGSRLTVL.

The chain employs TRBV21-1 and TRBJ1-3. TRBV21-1 is a pseudogene segment. There are 19 residues in the CDR3. Here the CDR3 DNA reads TGTGCCAGCAGTTTAAGGTGGGCTGGGGAATGTGACTCTGGAAACACCATATATTTT. Its translation is CASSLRWAGECDSGNTIYF.

This chain connects TRBV12-3 or TRBV12-4 to TRBJ1-2; D may be TRBD1 (5 bases). V was trimmed by 4 bases and J by 8 bases, leaving 14 bases between them. The CDR3 extends over 13 amino acids. The CDR3 DNA reads as TGTGCCAGCAGTTCCCGGGGCCTGCAAGGCTACACCTTC. Translated, it gives CASSSRGLQGYTF.

The chain couples TRBV24-1 to TRBJ2-3; 7 positions match TRBD1. J lost 4 bases, V lost 4 bases, and 7 bases had no gene match. This CDR3 is 15 amino acids long. Germline-derived CDR1 and CDR2 are KGHDR and SFDVKD. CDR3 residues: CATSDPGTEPDTQYF. The CDR3 nucleotides are TGTGCCACCAGTGACCCCGGGACAGAACCAGATACGCAGTATTTT.

The chain is built from TRBV2 and TRBJ2-3, with 9 bases matching TRBD2. Germline CDR1 and CDR2: SNHLY and FYNNEI. The CDR3 sequence is 14 residues long. The J segment lost 7 bases and the V segment lost 4 bases, leaving 6 bases of the junction unmatched. The DNA for the CDR3 is TGTGCCAGCAGTGGCGGGGGGGAGCTTAATACGCAGTATTTT. It codes for CASSGGGELNTQYF.

The rearrangement links TRBV20-1 to TRBJ2-7; 8 bases are a match to TRBD2. V gave up 5 bases and J gave up 5 bases; unmatched junction bases: 14. This CDR3 is built from 15 residues. CDR1 DFQATT and CDR2 SNEGSKA come from the germline V gene (reference sequence). CDR3 residues: CSAPGRLAQGNEQYF. CDR3 nucleotides: TGCAGTGCTCCAGGGAGACTAGCGCAGGGTAACGAGCAGTACTTC.

The chain has TRBV2 and TRBJ1-3; D may be TRBD1 (6 bases). Germline CDR1 is SNHLY and CDR2 is FYNNEI. Trimming took off 6 bases at V and 4 bases at J, with 16 bases between the two ends. This CDR3 is built from 15 residues. CDR3 coding DNA: TGTGCCAGCAGCGAACAGGGTCCCTCAGGAAACACCATATATTTT. Protein sequence: CASSEQGPSGNTIYF.

This clonotype was counted between two and nine times. This chain connects TRBV6-2 or TRBV6-3 to TRBJ2-5, with 12 positions matching TRBD2. There are 16 residues in the CDR3. Per germline, CDR1 MNHEY and CDR2 SVGEGT. Germline trimming cut 8 bases from V and 1 base from J; bases unmatched to any gene: 8. CDR3 sequence reads: CASGSSGGEIQETQYF. DNA of the CDR3: TGTGCCAGCGGATCTAGCGGGGGGGAGATCCAAGAGACCCAGTACTTC.

This clonotype was detected only a few times. The chain is built from TRBV10-3 and TRBJ2-7, with 11 bases lining up with TRBD1. With V trimmed by 6 bases and J by 7 bases, 8 bases remained unmatched. Germline loops: CDR1 ENHRY, CDR2 SYGVKD. There are 14 residues in the CDR3. CDR3 DNA sequence: TGTGCCATCAGGGCCGGGACAGGGGGACAAGAGCAGTACTTC. Translated, it gives CAIRAGTGGQEQYF.

The genes are TRBV19 and TRBJ2-1, with TRBD1 identical over 7 bases. This CDR3 spans 15 amino acids. Germline CDR1 is LNHDA and CDR2 is SQIVND (reference sequence). The V segment lost 2 bases and the J segment 5 bases; nucleotides outside the gene matches: 6. The CDR3 loop is CASSIQGGEHNEQFF. The CDR3 DNA reads TGTGCCAGTAGTATACAAGGGGGCGAGCACAATGAGCAGTTCTTC.

This clonotype was seen a few times. This rearrangement joins TRBV2 to TRBJ1-6; no clear D gene. Germline values: CDR1 SNHLY, CDR2 FYNNEI. V lost 6 bases and J 8 bases, leaving 5 bases between the germline ends. The CDR3 runs to 11 residues. CDR3 amino acids: CASRFYSPLHF. The CDR3 bases are TGTGCCAGCAGGTTTTATTCACCCCTCCACTTT.

Only a few counts were recorded for this clonotype. The genes are TRBV7-9 and TRBJ2-5; unclear D gene. Germline-derived CDR1 and CDR2 are SEHNR and FQNEAQ (reference sequence). V lost 0 bases and J 7 bases, leaving 9 bases between the germline ends. CDR3 size: 13 residues. The CDR3 DNA follows: TGTGCCAGCAGCTTAGCTGGCTCGGGGACCCAGTACTTC. Translating gives CASSLAGSGTQYF.

This clonotype occurred many times. This chain links TRBV2 with TRBJ2-3; the D gene could be TRBD1 or TRBD2 (5 bases each). Germline V gives CDR1 SNHLY, CDR2 FYNNEI. This CDR3 has 14 residues. With 2 bases removed from V and 2 bases from J, the gap between germline ends came to 8 bases. The CDR3 is CASSEQGDTDTQYF. DNA for the CDR3: TGTGCCAGCAGTGAACAGGGAGACACAGATACGCAGTATTTT.

This clonotype was recorded many times. DNA of the CDR3: TGTGCCACCCTACAGGGAGATGGCACTGAAGCTTTCTTT. This gives the protein CATLQGDGTEAFF. J is TRBJ1-1 and V is TRBV6-2 or TRBV6-3, with D perhaps TRBD1 (6 bases). The germline V and J ends were trimmed by 10 bases and 4 bases, with 16 bases remaining between them. The CDR3 runs to 13 residues. Germline V gene sequence: CDR1 MNHEY, CDR2 SVGEGT.